These T cell receptor beta chains were read from a single sample in a study of blood T cell repertoires in COVID-19. The table came from immunoSEQ multiplex PCR; TCRdb's copy has only in-frame clones and leaves some out. The sample shows some 130,000 clones, around 73% of them seen only once. The sample comprised peripheral blood. The origin of the receptors is a man aged 55 to 69 who had recovered from COVID-19. CDR3s include the opening cysteine and the closing phenylalanine or tryptophan. D genes are given only for firm matches. Size values are once, few and many counts, or a class for expanded clones, and some rows have none.

d_call j_call v_call clone_size cdr3_aa cdr3_nt
TRBD2 TRBJ2-1 TRBV28 NA CASKLAGRNPNEQFF TGTGCCAGCAAATTAGCGGGGCGAAACCCCAATGAGCAGTTCTTC
NA TRBJ2-3 TRBV3-1/TRBV3-2 few CASSPALSGSTDTQYF TGTGCCAGCAGCCCCGCTCTCAGCGGGAGCACAGATACGCAGTATTTT
NA TRBJ2-2 TRBV7-3 NA CASSLNGGNTGELFF TGTGCCAGCAGCTTAAACGGCGGGAACACCGGGGAGCTGTTTTTT
NA TRBJ2-5 TRBV7-2 NA CASSFHAAGIGETQYF TGTGCCAGCAGCTTTCACGCGGCGGGCATTGGAGAGACCCAGTACTTC
TRBD1 TRBJ1-2 TRBV6-5 NA CASSYSSDRGYGYTF TGTGCCAGCAGTTACTCTTCGGACAGGGGCTATGGCTACACCTTC
NA TRBJ2-7 TRBV7-3 NA CASSSTGFAEQYF TGTGCCAGCAGCTCGACAGGTTTTGCGGAGCAGTACTTC
NA TRBJ2-7 TRBV24-1 once CATSDLGGKREF TGTGCCACCAGTGATTTGGGGGGGAAGCGAGAGTTC
NA TRBJ1-5 TRBV30 NA CAWTLNPNDQPQHF TGTGCCTGGACCCTAAATCCGAACGATCAGCCCCAGCATTTT
NA TRBJ1-5 TRBV6-2/TRBV6-3 NA CASSSTGPQHF TGTGCCAGCAGCTCCACTGGGCCCCAGCATTTT
NA TRBJ2-5 TRBV5-6 few CASSLGGQAGTQYF TGTGCCAGCAGCTTGGGAGGACAAGCCGGGACCCAGTACTTC
TRBD1 TRBJ2-2 TRBV5-4 few CASSGTGRTGELFF TGTGCCAGCAGCGGGACAGGGCGAACCGGGGAGCTGTTTTTT
TRBD1 TRBJ1-1 TRBV7-9 NA CASSDTGTANTEAFF TGTGCCAGCAGCGACACCGGGACAGCGAACACTGAAGCTTTCTTT
NA TRBJ2-1 TRBV7-9 NA CASSLGGATGFSYNEQFF TGTGCCAGCAGCTTAGGAGGGGCGACAGGATTCTCCTACAATGAGCAGTTCTTC